These 27 T cell receptor beta chains share one sample of origin, sequenced in a study of T cell repertoires in cytomegalovirus infection. MiXCR, applied by TCRdb to the reads, yields one record per CDR3 protein. The table lists roughly 920,000 distinct CDR3 sequences, around 29% of them singletons. These receptors' targets are unknown. The sequenced sample was cultured CD8+ T cells from PBMCs, obtained from culture after CMV antigen stimulation. The receptors were sampled from a human donor in good health (CMV status not recorded). Some clones in this sample may be carry-over from other donors' samples.

The chain has TRBV6-6 and TRBJ2-1, with unresolved D. CDR1 is MNHNY and CDR2 is SVGAGI in the germline V gene (reference sequence). Deletions cut 4 bases from V and 9 bases from J, with 7 bases between. The CDR3 covers 11 residues. DNA of the CDR3: TGTGCCAGCAGTTCCTCAATTGAGCAGTTCTTC. It encodes CASSSSIEQFF.

This clonotype was recorded once. The chain recombines TRBV10-3 with TRBJ2-1, with D possibly called TRBD1 or TRBD2 (5 bases each). Germline V gives CDR1 ENHRY, CDR2 SYGVKD. There are 16 residues in the CDR3. V was trimmed by 7 bases and J by 0 bases, leaving 16 bases between them. The CDR3: CAIKLAGTSSYNEQFF. The CDR3 DNA sequence: TGTGCCATCAAGTTGGCAGGGACCAGCTCCTACAATGAGCAGTTCTTC.

This clonotype appeared a few times. The V call is TRBV28, the J call TRBJ1-5; D remains ambiguous. Germline assignment: CDR1 MDHEN and CDR2 SYDVKM. Deletions cut 0 bases from V and 4 bases from J, with 10 bases between. The CDR3 covers 15 residues. The CDR3 DNA is TGTGCCAGCAGTTTATGGGGCAAGAAGAATCAGCCCCAGCATTTT. It translates to CASSLWGKKNQPQHF.

The V gene is TRBV7-9, the J gene TRBJ2-7; D perhaps matches TRBD2 (6 bases). Trimming cost V 1 base and J 3 bases, with 13 bases left between them. The germline CDR1 and CDR2 sequences are SEHNR and FQNEAQ (reference sequence). This CDR3 is built from 15 residues. The CDR3 is CASSLDDGGIYEQYF. CDR3 coding DNA: TGTGCCAGCAGCTTAGATGACGGGGGTATCTACGAGCAGTACTTC.

The rearrangement joins TRBV9 to TRBJ2-3; D is uncertain. This CDR3 region has 18 residues. Germline values: CDR1 SGDLS, CDR2 YYNGEE. V dropped 0 bases and J dropped 2 bases, with 19 bases sitting between them. CDR3 nucleotides: TGTGCCAGCAGCGTAGAGGGATCCATGGCCCCTATCACAGATACGCAGTATTTT. It translates to CASSVEGSMAPITDTQYF.

The V call is TRBV7-9, the J call TRBJ2-4; 8 bases align to TRBD1. Germline V lookup: CDR1 SEHNR, CDR2 FQNEAQ (reference sequence). The V gene end was trimmed by 3 bases and the J gene end by 1 base; junction bases not matched to a gene: 5. The CDR3 sequence is 16 residues long. The chain's CDR3 is CASSFDRGWAKNIQYF. The CDR3 DNA is TGTGCCAGCAGCTTCGACAGGGGATGGGCCAAAAACATTCAGTACTTC.

The CDR3, as DNA: TGTGCCAGCAGTTTATCCACCTCCTCGGGAGGTTTAGCGCAGTATTTT. This codes for CASSLSTSSGGLAQYF. This chain links TRBV12-3 or TRBV12-4 with TRBJ2-3, with 7 bases fitting TRBD2. This CDR3 spans 16 amino acids. J lost 10 bases, V lost 2 bases, and 15 bases had no gene match.

The CDR3 region has the DNA TGTGCCAGCAGCTTAGATTCAGGGGACGATGAGCAGTTCTTC. Residues: CASSLDSGDDEQFF. The chain couples TRBV11-2 to TRBJ2-1, with TRBD1 as a possible D gene (6 bases). The germline gives CDR1 SGHAT, CDR2 FQNNGV. Trimming removed 0 bases from V and 8 bases from J, with 11 bases in between. The CDR3 is 14 residues long.

This clonotype was picked up many times. The chain carries TRBV27 and TRBJ1-6, with 9 positions matching TRBD1. CDR3 length: 14 residues. The V gene's germline CDR1 is MNHEY and CDR2 SMNVEV (reference sequence). V was clipped by 6 bases and J by 10 bases; unmatched bases: 7. The CDR3 reads CASRPGTGNSPLHF. Here the CDR3 DNA reads TGTGCCAGCAGGCCTGGGACAGGGAACTCACCCCTCCACTTT.

To note about this clonotype: The germline gene is not matched at one end of the junction; a read error may be the cause. Here the CDR3 DNA reads TGTGCTAGCAGCTTTATAGGCCAAGAGACCCAGTACTTC. Protein: CASSFIGQETQYF. The rearrangement uses TRBV7-6 and TRBJ2-5; D call uncertain. CDR1 and CDR2 (germline): SGHVS, FNYEAQ. CDR3 length: 13 residues.

This sequence joins TRBV7-2 and TRBJ2-1; D is perhaps TRBD1 (6 bases). Germline assignment: CDR1 SGHTA and CDR2 FQGNSA. V lost 2 bases to trimming and J lost 3 bases, with 11 bases between them. CDR3 length: 15 amino acids. The CDR3 coding sequence is TGTGCCAGCAGCTTAATGGACAGTCTCTACAATGAGCAGTTCTTC. Translation: CASSLMDSLYNEQFF.

This clonotype was seen ten or more times. This CDR3 is CASSQGQGGSYEQYV. CDR3 in DNA: TGTGCCAGCAGTCAAGGACAGGGAGGATCCTACGAGCAGTACGTC. This rearrangement joins TRBV4-2 to TRBJ2-7, with 8 bases matching TRBD1. Per the germline V gene, CDR1 is LGHNA and CDR2 is YNFKEQ. This CDR3 comprises 15 residues.

This clonotype was observed a handful of times. The chain has TRBV28 and TRBJ2-5; no clear D gene. This CDR3 contains 12 residues. Trimming cost V 5 bases and J 7 bases, with 11 bases left between them. Germline V gene data show CDR1 as MDHEN and CDR2 as SYDVKM. The CDR3: CASSLSKRTQYF. CDR3 nucleotides: TGTGCCAGCAGTCTTTCCAAGAGGACCCAGTACTTC.

This clonotype was recorded a few times. J is TRBJ2-1 and V is TRBV12-3 or TRBV12-4; D perhaps matches TRBD2 (5 bases). Trimming took off 5 bases at V and 4 bases at J, with 18 bases between the two ends. CDR3 length: 16 amino acids. This CDR3 is CASSPSFGSGYNEQFF. The CDR3 DNA follows: TGTGCCAGCAGTCCCTCCTTCGGCTCGGGGTACAATGAGCAGTTCTTC.

The gene calls are TRBV12-3 or TRBV12-4 and TRBJ1-1; 9 bases are a match to TRBD1. J gave up 8 bases and V 4 bases, and 5 bases lay outside the gene matches. This CDR3 has 13 residues. The CDR3 loop is CASSSPGTGEAFF. The CDR3, as DNA: TGTGCCAGCAGTTCACCCGGGACAGGGGAAGCTTTCTTT.

This clonotype was detected ten times or more. The gene calls are TRBV12-3 or TRBV12-4 and TRBJ2-1; 7 nucleotides align to TRBD2. The CDR3 consists of 12 residues. After removal of 3 bases from V and 10 bases from J, the junction contained 3 bases not matched to a gene. The CDR3 DNA follows: TGTGCCAGCAGTTTTGGGAGGGTCGAGCAGTTCTTC. Translated: CASSFGRVEQFF.

The chain joins TRBV7-6 to TRBJ1-6, with D tentatively TRBD1 (5 bases). Trimming pared 5 bases from V and 8 bases from J, leaving 16 bases between. This CDR3 is 15 amino acids long. Germline loops: CDR1 SGHVS, CDR2 FNYEAQ. CDR3 protein: CASSRQGQNHSPLHF. CDR3 DNA sequence: TGTGCCAGCAGCCGCCAGGGTCAGAACCATTCACCCCTCCACTTT.

A few counts support this clonotype. The V gene is TRBV6-1, the J gene TRBJ1-2; D is possibly TRBD1 (5 bases). The CDR3 spans 16 residues. Per germline, CDR1 MNHNS and CDR2 SASEGT. Trimming shortened V by 6 bases and J by 8 bases, and 25 bases separated the two germline ends. The CDR3 region is CASSRTLGGSDAGYTF. In DNA, the CDR3 is TGTGCCAGCAGCCGCACACTGGGGGGTTCCGACGCCGGCTACACCTTC.

The rearrangement uses TRBV2 and TRBJ1-5; no clear D. Germline assignment: CDR1 SNHLY and CDR2 FYNNEI. CDR3 length: 15 residues. With 5 bases removed from V and 4 bases from J, the gap between germline ends came to 15 bases. The CDR3 sequence: CASSRSTGWNQPQHF. The CDR3 nucleotides read TGTGCCAGCAGTCGCTCTACGGGGTGGAATCAGCCCCAGCATTTT.

This clonotype was observed at least ten times. The chain links TRBV7-2 to TRBJ1-4, with D uncertain. The CDR3 totals 16 residues. Trimming left V 1 base short and J 3 bases short, with 12 bases between. Germline CDR1 reads SGHTA; CDR2 reads FQGNSA. CDR3 sequence: CASSLDFGPANEKLFF. The DNA of the CDR3 is TGTGCCAGCAGCTTAGATTTCGGGCCGGCTAATGAAAAACTGTTTTTT.

This clonotype showed up just a few times. The V gene is TRBV19, the J gene TRBJ1-5, with D unclear. Looked up from germline, CDR1 is LNHDA and CDR2 is SQIVND (reference sequence). Trimming pared 5 bases from V and 0 bases from J, leaving 11 bases between. The CDR3 has 15 amino acids. As DNA, the CDR3 is TGTGCCAGTAGTGTCCAGAGGGATAGCAATCAGCCCCAGCATTTT. It yields the protein CASSVQRDSNQPQHF.

This clonotype was counted once. The V gene is TRBV12-3 or TRBV12-4, the J gene TRBJ2-5; D gene uncertain. The CDR3 spans 16 residues. The V end lost 5 bases, the J end lost 1 base, and 17 bases lay between the germline ends. The CDR3, as DNA: TGTGCCAGCAGTCCTTCGATCCCCGGACCCCAAGAGACCCAGTACTTC. It specifies CASSPSIPGPQETQYF.

This clonotype was recorded at least ten times. The chain joins TRBV7-2 to TRBJ2-1, with 10 bases aligning to TRBD2. The CDR3 has 16 amino acids. Germline V gene sequence: CDR1 SGHTA, CDR2 FQGNSA. V lost 0 bases and J lost 6; bases outside the gene matches: 5. For the CDR3, the DNA is TGTGCCAGCAGCTTAGCTCCAGCGGGGGGGCGCAATGAGCAGTTCTTC. Protein product: CASSLAPAGGRNEQFF.

The V call is TRBV6-6, the J call TRBJ1-3; a weak D match, TRBD1 (5 bases). Germline CDR1 is MNHNY and CDR2 is SVGAGI (reference sequence). Trimming left V 2 bases short and J 5 bases short, with 19 bases between. The CDR3 runs to 17 residues. CDR3 region: CASSYLNSGTERNTIYF. CDR3 coding DNA: TGTGCCAGCAGTTACCTAAATTCCGGGACCGAAAGAAACACCATATATTTT.

The CDR3 loop reads CASSSEEAGGLNEQFF. Written as DNA, the CDR3 is TGTGCCAGTAGTTCTGAGGAAGCGGGGGGGCTTAATGAGCAGTTCTTC. J is TRBJ2-1 and V is TRBV19, with TRBD2 identical over 10 bases. V lost 5 bases to trimming and J lost 7 bases; unmatched junction nucleotides: 11. In germline, CDR1 is LNHDA, CDR2 SQIVND (reference sequence). CDR3 length: 16 amino acids. Full variable domain (remainder filled in from reference TRBV19 and TRBJ2-1): DGGITQSPKYLFRKEGQNVTLSCEQNLNHDAMYWYRQDPGQGLRLIYYSQIVNDFQKGDIAEGYSVSREKKESFPLTVTSAQKNPTAFYLCASSSEEAGGLNEQFFGPGTRLTVL.

The chain is built from TRBV10-1 and TRBJ2-2; the match to TRBD1 covers 8 bases. V lost 8 bases and J lost 6; bases outside the gene matches: 5. Per germline, CDR1 WNHNN and CDR2 SYGVQD (reference sequence). The CDR3 sequence is 13 residues long. This CDR3 reads CASRRTGSGELFF. The CDR3 coding sequence is TGCGCCAGCCGCAGGACAGGGTCCGGGGAGCTGTTTTTT.

This clonotype has a handful of counts. The chain has TRBV5-1 and TRBJ1-1; TRBD1 might be the D (5 bases). Trimming cost V 3 bases and J 0 bases, with 9 bases left between them. CDR1 SGHRS and CDR2 YFSETQ come from the germline V gene. The CDR3 extends over 14 amino acids. CDR3 DNA: TGCGCCAGCAGCTGGGGGAACCTGAACACTGAAGCTTTCTTT. Translated: CASSWGNLNTEAFF.